This T cell receptor (beta chain) is from a study of beta chain features in type 1 diabetes. Study-wide context: Summed over all samples, the examined sorted cells came to fewer than 120,000,000.

One heparinised blood draw averaging about 110 mL was given by each donor. The investigators reverse transcribed all of the isolated RNA, so they sequenced expressed TCRB transcripts. Repertoires were generated with immunoSEQ multiplex PCR, while TCRdb's copy carries only in-frame clones and drops some. The profile shows a few hundred thousand clones, over 13% of them singletons. This CDR3 spans 17 amino acids. V shed 2 bases, J shed 3 bases, and the junction held 7 bases outside the gene matches. The germline CDR1 and CDR2 sequences are KGHSH and LQKENI. The sequenced material came from naive CD4+ T cells from blood. The rearrangement uses TRBV18 and TRBJ2-1, with 10 bases fitting TRBD2. The sequence was collected from a woman aged 18-35 years in good health. CDR3 nucleotides: TGTGCCAGCTCACCAGTTACGGGACTAGCGAGCTACAATGAGCAGTTCTTC. Protein product: CASSPVTGLASYNEQFF. Full variable domain (missing parts from reference TRBV18 and TRBJ2-1): NAGVMQNPRHLVRRRGQEARLRCSPMKGHSHVYWYRQLPEEGLKFMVYLQKENIIDESGMPKERFSAEFPKEGPSILRIQQVVRGDSAAYFCASSPVTGLASYNEQFFGPGTRLTVL.